These T cell receptor beta chains were read from a single sample in a study of CD8+ T cells in alopecia areata. Sequenced by immunoSEQ multiplex PCR; TCRdb stores in-frame clones only, minus some. The profile covers around 150,000 clones, with approximately 60% appearing a single time and approximately 15% taken by the ten largest. The sample consisted of CD4+ T cells sorted from blood, taken at week 24, from a patient treated with tofacitinib. All receptors derive from a human donor with alopecia areata. Both conserved end residues are part of each CDR3. Each record gives: V gene, J gene, clone size, D gene, CDR3 protein, CDR3 DNA. A D gene is named only where the DNA matches it firmly. Rows give clone size only sometimes, using once, few, many, or a class for an expanded clone.

TRBV10-3	TRBJ1-6	-	-	CAISEAGKVVALHF	TGTGCCATCAGTGAGGCGGGAAAGGTGGTCGCCCTCCACTTT
TRBV20-1	TRBJ2-3	-	TRBD1	CSAQQGGQYF	TGCAGTGCTCAACAGGGGGGGCAGTATTTT
TRBV14	TRBJ1-1	-	-	CASSPQPSTEAFF	TGTGCCAGCAGCCCACAACCGAGCACTGAAGCTTTCTTT
TRBV30	TRBJ1-1	-	TRBD1	CAWSTLGQGNTEAFF	TGTGCCTGGAGTACCCTCGGACAGGGGAACACTGAAGCTTTCTTT
TRBV5-1	TRBJ1-1	-	-	CASSPGQLPNTEAFF	TGCGCCAGCAGCCCCGGACAGCTACCAAACACTGAAGCTTTCTTT
TRBV20-1	TRBJ2-7	few	-	CSVLGGEQYF	TGCAGTGTGTTGGGGGGCGAGCAGTACTTC
TRBV6-5	TRBJ2-2	-	-	CASIRQPNTGELFF	TGTGCCAGCATCAGACAACCGAACACCGGGGAGCTGTTTTTT
TRBV29-1	TRBJ2-7	-	-	CSVSGSLAEQYF	TGCAGCGTTAGCGGGTCCCTTGCCGAGCAGTACTTC
TRBV7-9	TRBJ1-5	-	TRBD1	CASSLGQYQPQHF	TGTGCCAGCAGCTTGGGACAGTATCAGCCCCAGCATTTT
TRBV4-2	TRBJ2-1	-	TRBD2	CASSRAGEDEQFF	TGTGCCAGCAGCCGGGCGGGGGAGGATGAGCAGTTCTTC
TRBV7-2	TRBJ2-1	-	-	CASSGTRGEQFF	TGTGCCAGCAGCGGAACTAGAGGTGAGCAGTTCTTC
TRBV30	TRBJ1-5	few	-	CAWSPYAVGNQPQHF	TGTGCCTGGAGCCCATATGCCGTGGGCAATCAGCCCCAGCATTTT
TRBV29-1	TRBJ1-3	-	TRBD1	CSVLGRGPGNTIYF	TGCAGCGTTCTCGGGAGGGGGCCCGGAAACACCATATATTTT
TRBV30	TRBJ1-2	-	-	CAWTYRVGSYGYTF	TGTGCCTGGACCTACAGGGTCGGCTCCTATGGCTACACCTTC
TRBV30	TRBJ1-2	-	-	CAWARTARYTF	TGTGCCTGGGCCCGGACTGCTCGCTACACCTTC
TRBV18	TRBJ2-3	-	-	CASSRGATDTQYF	TGTGCCAGCTCACGTGGGGCCACAGATACGCAGTATTTT
TRBV18	TRBJ2-3	-	-	CASSPNTDTQYF	TGTGCCAGCTCACCGAACACAGATACGCAGTATTTT
TRBV6-5	TRBJ2-6	few	-	CASRPSGANVLTF	TGTGCCAGCCGTCCGTCTGGGGCCAACGTCCTGACTTTC
TRBV25-1	TRBJ1-1	few	TRBD1	CASSERGQGRGFPEAFF	TGTGCCAGCAGTGAACGCGGACAGGGACGAGGTTTCCCTGAAGCTTTCTTT
TRBV4-1	TRBJ2-5	-	TRBD1	CASSLQGAETQYF	TGCGCCAGCAGCCTACAGGGGGCTGAGACCCAGTACTTC
TRBV19	TRBJ2-2	few	TRBD1	CASSSQGAPTGELFF	TGTGCCAGTAGTTCACAGGGGGCGCCCACCGGGGAGCTGTTTTTT
TRBV19	TRBJ1-2	-	-	CASTGAWGYGYTF	TGTGCCAGTACTGGGGCCTGGGGCTATGGCTACACCTTC
TRBV30	TRBJ2-3	-	-	CAWTRRGGTVTDTQYF	TGTGCCTGGACCAGAAGGGGGGGCACGGTCACAGATACGCAGTATTTT
TRBV10-3	TRBJ2-7	-	TRBD1	CAISSDRAYEQYF	TGTGCCATCAGCTCGGACAGGGCCTACGAGCAGTACTTC
TRBV5-1	TRBJ1-4	few	-	CASSSGTRNEKLFF	TGCGCCAGCAGCTCCGGGACACGAAATGAAAAACTGTTTTTT
TRBV10-3	TRBJ1-1	-	TRBD1	CAANRGVNTEAFF	TGTGCCGCCAACAGGGGGGTGAACACTGAAGCTTTCTTT